This TCR beta chain was sequenced for a study of blood T cell repertoires in COVID-19. V lost 1 base and J lost 2; bases outside the gene matches: 2. This CDR3 is built from 15 residues. Germline V gene sequence: CDR1 LNHNV, CDR2 YYDKDF (reference sequence). Authors' data handling: Amplification from reference gene primers served as the basis for estimated nucleated cell counts. This table comes from immunoSEQ multiplex PCR, and its TCRdb copy is limited to in-frame clones, with some not included. For V, J and clone size, that table is used; D and trimming come from the DNA. The sample includes roughly 700,000 clones, 85% to 90% of them seen just once.

Material for sequencing was peripheral blood. The TCR comes from a woman younger than 30 with acute or convalescent COVID-19. The rearrangement joins TRBV15 to TRBJ2-7; the match to TRBD1 covers 10 bases. CDR3 protein: CATSRVGQGAYEQYF. The CDR3, as DNA: TGTGCCACCAGCAGAGTAGGACAGGGGGCCTACGAGCAGTACTTC.